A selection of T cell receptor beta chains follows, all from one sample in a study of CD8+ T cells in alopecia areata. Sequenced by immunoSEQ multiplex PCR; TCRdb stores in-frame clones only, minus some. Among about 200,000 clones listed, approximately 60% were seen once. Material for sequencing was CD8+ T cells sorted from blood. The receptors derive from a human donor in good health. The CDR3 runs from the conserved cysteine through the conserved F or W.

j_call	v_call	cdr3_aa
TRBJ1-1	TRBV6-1	CASSEEGAYTEAFF
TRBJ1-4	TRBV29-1	CSVRSGTNEKLFF
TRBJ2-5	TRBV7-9	CASSSGEGLPGQTQYF
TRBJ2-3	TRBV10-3	CASSRAPYTDTQYF
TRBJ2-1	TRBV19	CASAGQGVEQFF
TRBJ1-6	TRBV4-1	CASSQEGGVSYSPLHF
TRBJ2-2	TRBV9	CASSDRESNTGELFF
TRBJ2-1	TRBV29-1	CSVELSGGAVNEQFF
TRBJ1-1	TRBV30	CAFWEGGATEAFF
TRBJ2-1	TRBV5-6	CASSLTVYNEQFF
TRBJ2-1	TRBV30	CAWSDAGYNEQFF
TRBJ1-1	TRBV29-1	CSVETGLEAFF
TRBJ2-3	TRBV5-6	CASSDRMGQGVSDTQYF
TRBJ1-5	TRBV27	CASGPWGGGEIIQPQHF
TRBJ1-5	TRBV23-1	CAFEVPAVNRYSNQPQHF
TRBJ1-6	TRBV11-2	CASSLGVGVALHF
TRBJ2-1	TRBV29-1	CSVEDGNEQFF
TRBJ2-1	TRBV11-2	CASSLTIYTEGAGEQFF
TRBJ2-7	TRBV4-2	CASSQGQQLYEQYF
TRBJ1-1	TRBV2	CASRDRENTEAFF
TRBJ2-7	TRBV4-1	CASSQVGTYEQYF
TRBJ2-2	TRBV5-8	CASSLGPTSGELFF
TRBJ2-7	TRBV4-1	CASSQEGQTQDEQYF
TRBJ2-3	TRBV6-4	CASSLSAGGNTDTQYF
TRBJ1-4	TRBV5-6	CASSTGGLKLFF
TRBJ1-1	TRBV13	CASSLVYTEAFF
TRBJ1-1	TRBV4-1	CASSQDRMNTEAFF
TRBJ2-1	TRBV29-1	CSLEGGQAYNEQFF
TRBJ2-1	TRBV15	CATSTKEPGVLRQFF
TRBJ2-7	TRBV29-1	CSVADGEQYF
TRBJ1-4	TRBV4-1	CASTPDRGKGKLFF
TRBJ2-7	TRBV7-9	CASSSKYRGDTEQYF
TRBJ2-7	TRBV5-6	CASSLLSELTTSVSYEQYF
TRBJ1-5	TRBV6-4	CASSDRAGGNQPQHF
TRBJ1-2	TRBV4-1	CASSQVGGQNYGYTF
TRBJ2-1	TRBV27	CASSLKGPTYNEQFF
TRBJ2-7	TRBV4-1	CASSHPPGAYEQYF
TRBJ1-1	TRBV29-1	CSVEVGGMGTEAFF
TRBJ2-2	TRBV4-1	CASRDTGTSPRTPAGGELFF
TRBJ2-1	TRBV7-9	CASSFARGPYNEQFF
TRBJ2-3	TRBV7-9	CASSGTPSTDTQYF
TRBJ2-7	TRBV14	CASSQRTGGSSYEQYF
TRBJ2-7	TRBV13	CASSLAPGTGQYEQYF
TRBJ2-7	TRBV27	CASSQTVGAYEQYF
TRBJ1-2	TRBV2	CASIDEALAGYTF
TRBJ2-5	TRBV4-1	CASSQVTAGAGETQYF
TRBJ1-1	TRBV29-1	CSVVPGGLNTEAFF
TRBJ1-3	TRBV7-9	CASSYDRDPERTIYF
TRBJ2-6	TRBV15	CATSRGSGANVLTF
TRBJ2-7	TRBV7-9	CASSYEGQNYEQYF
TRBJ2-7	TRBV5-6	CASSSRAGYEQYF
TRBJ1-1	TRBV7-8	CASSVRVGDRAFF